This is a list of T cell receptor beta chains from one sample in a study of CD8+ T cells in alopecia areata. Sequencing was performed with immunoSEQ multiplex PCR; in TCRdb, only in-frame clones are kept and a portion is missing. Altogether 100,000 to 120,000 clones are present, approximately 55% being singletons, with the ten largest covering 3% to 4%. The sequencing here drew on CD4+ T cells sorted from blood, taken at week 24, from a patient treated with tofacitinib. The receptors shown here come from a human donor with alopecia areata. Each CDR3 is given without its conserved first and last residue. The order of the fields is CDR3 protein, V gene, J gene.

CDR3: ASSLAPQETQY
V: TRBV7-2
J: TRBJ2-5

CDR3: ATSSRPGAAEAF
V: TRBV15
J: TRBJ1-1

CDR3: SVEDGTRQVGELF
V: TRBV29-1
J: TRBJ2-2

CDR3: ASSADRDGEKLF
V: TRBV2
J: TRBJ1-4

CDR3: ASSQDSGQETQY
V: TRBV4-3
J: TRBJ2-5

CDR3: ASSLASAQQTQY
V: TRBV5-1
J: TRBJ2-5

CDR3: ASSLDSGSPTYEQY
V: TRBV7-2
J: TRBJ2-7

CDR3: AWSAGNQPQH
V: TRBV30
J: TRBJ1-5

CDR3: ASSLDSYEQY
V: TRBV2
J: TRBJ2-7

CDR3: SVAGTGSSYEQY
V: TRBV29-1
J: TRBJ2-7

CDR3: ASSSGGLAGTYEQY
V: TRBV5-4
J: TRBJ2-7

CDR3: AWSKGSTEAF
V: TRBV30
J: TRBJ1-1

CDR3: ASSPNREAYETARNEQY
V: TRBV11-2
J: TRBJ2-7

CDR3: ASSLRDRGFNEQF
V: TRBV7-9
J: TRBJ2-1

CDR3: ASSFMNTEAF
V: TRBV25-1
J: TRBJ1-1

CDR3: ASSQDSGQGAYEQY
V: TRBV4-2
J: TRBJ2-7

CDR3: ASSRDRNKNIQY
V: TRBV23-1
J: TRBJ2-4

CDR3: ASSSGRNSPLH
V: TRBV27
J: TRBJ1-6

CDR3: ASSQGTGVGEKLF
V: TRBV4-3
J: TRBJ1-4

CDR3: SVYTPTMNTEAF
V: TRBV29-1
J: TRBJ1-1

CDR3: ASSFRQKNTEAF
V: TRBV27
J: TRBJ1-1

CDR3: ASSPAGGETQY
V: TRBV5-4
J: TRBJ2-5

CDR3: ASSPRESGGPSSYNEQF
V: TRBV5-1
J: TRBJ2-1

CDR3: ASSSGGDSNTGELF
V: TRBV11-3
J: TRBJ2-2